This TCR beta chain was found in a study of blood T cell repertoires in COVID-19. At the level of the study: Acute and convalescent COVID-19 specimens originated in the United States, Italy and Spain. PBMCs, B-cell-depleted T cells, or T cells were the source of the cDNA or gDNA that made up the material.

Germline V lookup: CDR1 KGHDR, CDR2 SFDVKD. The CDR3 sequence is 12 residues long. Authors' methods: Nucleated cell counts were estimated from reference gene primer amplification. This table comes from immunoSEQ multiplex PCR, and its TCRdb copy is limited to in-frame clones, with some not included. V and J calls and clone size follow that table, whereas D and trimming were derived from the DNA. The sample has 150,000 to 200,000 clones; about 74% are singletons. The J gene is TRBJ1-2, the V gene TRBV24-1, with TRBD1 matching 7 bases. The sample consisted of peripheral blood. This TCR was sampled from a man between 60 and 70 years old with acute or convalescent COVID-19. CDR3 residues: CATGDSLYGYTF. The CDR3 DNA reads TGTGCTACAGGGGACAGTCTCTATGGCTACACCTTC.